The sequence of this TCR beta chain was determined in a study of T cell repertoires in cytomegalovirus infection. Comment on this clonotype: The antigen is undetermined.

The length of the CDR3 is 17 residues. Germline CDR1 and CDR2: SEHNR and FQNEAQ (reference sequence). Trimming took 7 bases from V and 0 from J; bases not matched to a gene: 11. TCRdb re-called the reads with MiXCR, one entry per CDR3 protein. Among some 900,000 distinct CDR3 sequences listed, about 33% were seen once. This material consisted of cultured CD8+ T cells from PBMCs, taken from culture after CMV antigen stimulation. The receptor was derived from a human donor in good health (CMV status not recorded). Some clones in this sample may be carry-over from other donors' samples. This rearrangement joins TRBV7-9 to TRBJ2-2; 7 positions agree with TRBD2. The DNA of the CDR3 is TGTGCCAGCATCTACTCGGGGGGTCGGTCGAACACCGGGGAGCTGTTTTTT. It is translated as CASIYSGGRSNTGELFF.